This T cell receptor beta chain was observed in a study of cytomegalovirus exposure and HLA in healthy donors. The PCR made use of 60 Vbeta and 13 Jbeta primers. The protocol was immunoSEQ multiplex PCR, while the TCRdb copy is restricted to in-frame clones and leaves out a portion. Here the sample spans roughly 160,000 clones, roughly 87% being singletons. With 5 bases clipped from V and 6 bases from J, the junction kept 5 bases outside the gene matches. CDR1 and CDR2 from the germline V gene are SSHAT and FNYEAQ (reference sequence). The CDR3 is made up of 13 amino acids. The sequenced sample was PBMCs. The chain joins TRBV7-7 to TRBJ2-3, with 7 bases matching TRBD2. The TCR was taken from a young woman in good health and CMV-seronegative. The CDR3 coding sequence is TGTGCCAGCAGCCCGGGACTAAGGGATACGCAGTATTTT. Amino acids: CASSPGLRDTQYF.